Listed below are T cell receptor beta chains from one sample, sequenced in a study of blood T cell repertoires in COVID-19. Only in-frame clones appear in the TCRdb table, and some are missing; sequencing was by immunoSEQ multiplex PCR. Found here are roughly 40,000 clones, roughly 88% of them singletons; the top ten hold about 31%. The specimen sequenced was peripheral blood. The receptors originated from a woman of 80 years or more with acute or convalescent COVID-19. The CDR3 runs from the conserved cysteine through the conserved F or W. Fields, in order: V gene, CDR3 protein.

V: TRBV7-9
CDR3: CASSRTANTEAFF

V: TRBV4-1
CDR3: CASSQDIAGGPGEQFF

V: TRBV29-1
CDR3: CSVESSADTQYF

V: TRBV11-3
CDR3: CASSWDYTANEQFF

V: TRBV19
CDR3: CASSMGTGGAGKLFF

V: TRBV6-6
CDR3: CASSYGLPRELGEQYF

V: TRBV6-5
CDR3: CASRPGPGTNQPQHF

V: TRBV28
CDR3: CASSGQGRTDTQYF

V: TRBV19
CDR3: CASQTGSWHNEKLFF

V: TRBV6-1
CDR3: CASSEIGGPRNTIYF

V: TRBV21-1
CDR3: CASSKLGRGLSPLHF

V: TRBV14
CDR3: CASSPGQKGRDTQYF

V: TRBV25-1
CDR3: CASSEFSGTMAFF

V: TRBV18
CDR3: CASSPDWGEGYTF

V: TRBV28
CDR3: CASNTGPGELFF

V: TRBV18
CDR3: CASSPTSGSADTGELFF

V: TRBV6-1
CDR3: CASSEAAGGETQYF

V: TRBV19
CDR3: CASRGQGPGELFF

V: TRBV12-3/TRBV12-4
CDR3: CASSLVSHTGQYF

V: TRBV28
CDR3: CASSPVVGTAPTNYGYTF

V: TRBV2
CDR3: CASRGGDRVGSYEQYF

V: TRBV10-3
CDR3: CAIGENQETQYF

V: TRBV2
CDR3: CASSFSGTSPGELFF

V: TRBV5-6
CDR3: CASSSTGVNSPLHF